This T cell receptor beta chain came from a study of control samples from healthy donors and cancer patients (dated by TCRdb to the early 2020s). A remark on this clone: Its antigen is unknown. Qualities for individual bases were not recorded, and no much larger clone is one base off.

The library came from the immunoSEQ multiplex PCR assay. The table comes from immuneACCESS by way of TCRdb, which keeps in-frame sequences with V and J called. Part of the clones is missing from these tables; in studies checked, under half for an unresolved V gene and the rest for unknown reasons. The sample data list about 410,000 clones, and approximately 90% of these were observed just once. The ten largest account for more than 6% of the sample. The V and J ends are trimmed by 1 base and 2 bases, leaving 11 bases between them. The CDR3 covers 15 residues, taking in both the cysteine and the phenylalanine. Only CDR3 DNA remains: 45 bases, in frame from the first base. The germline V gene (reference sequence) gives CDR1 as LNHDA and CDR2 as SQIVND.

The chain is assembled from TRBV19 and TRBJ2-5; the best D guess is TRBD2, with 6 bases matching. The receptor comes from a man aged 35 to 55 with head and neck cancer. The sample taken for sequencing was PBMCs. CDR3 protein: CASSIGGARQETQYF. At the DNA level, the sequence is TGTGCCAGTAGTATAGGCGGGGCTAGGCAAGAGACCCAGTACTTC.